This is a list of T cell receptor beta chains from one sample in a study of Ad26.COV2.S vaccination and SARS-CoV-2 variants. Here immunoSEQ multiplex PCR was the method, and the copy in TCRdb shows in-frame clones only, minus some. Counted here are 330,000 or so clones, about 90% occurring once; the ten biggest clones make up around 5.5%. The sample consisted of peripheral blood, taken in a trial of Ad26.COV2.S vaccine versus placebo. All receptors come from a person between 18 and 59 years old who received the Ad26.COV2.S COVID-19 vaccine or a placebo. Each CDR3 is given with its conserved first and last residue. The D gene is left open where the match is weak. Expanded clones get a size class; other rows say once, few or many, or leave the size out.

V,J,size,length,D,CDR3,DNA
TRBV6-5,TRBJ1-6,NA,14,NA,CASSYRGNNSPLHF,TGTGCCAGCAGTTACCGGGGAAATAATTCACCCCTCCACTTT
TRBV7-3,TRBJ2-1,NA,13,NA,CASSPDGDNEQFF,TGTGCCAGCAGCCCGGACGGAGACAATGAGCAGTTCTTC
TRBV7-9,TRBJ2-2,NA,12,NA,CASSPKPGELFF,TGTGCCAGCAGCCCTAAACCCGGGGAGCTGTTTTTT
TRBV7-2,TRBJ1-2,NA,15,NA,CASSLGRGRDYGYTF,TGTGCCAGCAGCTTAGGCCGTGGCAGGGACTATGGCTACACCTTC
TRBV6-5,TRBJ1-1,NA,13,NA,CASSLSNLEGAFF,TGTGCCAGCAGCCTCTCGAACCTCGAAGGGGCTTTCTTT
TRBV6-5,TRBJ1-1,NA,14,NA,CASSYGQMNTEAFF,TGTGCCAGCAGTTACGGACAGATGAACACTGAAGCTTTCTTT
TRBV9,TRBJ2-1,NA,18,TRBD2,CASSVWGASGDSYNEQFF,TGTGCCAGCAGCGTATGGGGGGCTAGCGGGGACTCCTACAATGAGCAGTTCTTC
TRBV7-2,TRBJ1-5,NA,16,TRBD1,CASSLSGTGLNQPQHF,TGTGCCAGCAGCCTCTCCGGGACAGGCCTCAATCAGCCCCAGCATTTT
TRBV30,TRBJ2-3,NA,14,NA,CAWSPGHSTDTQYF,TGTGCCTGGAGTCCCGGTCATAGCACAGATACGCAGTATTTT
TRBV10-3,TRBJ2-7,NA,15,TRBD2,CAISAGLGGTYEQYF,TGTGCCATCAGTGCGGGACTGGGGGGGACCTACGAGCAGTACTTC
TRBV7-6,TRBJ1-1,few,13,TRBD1,CASSLTGPLEAFF,TGTGCCAGCAGCTTGACAGGGCCTCTTGAAGCTTTCTTT
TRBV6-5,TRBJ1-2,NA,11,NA,CASTYFEGYTF,TGTGCCAGCACCTATTTCGAAGGCTACACCTTC
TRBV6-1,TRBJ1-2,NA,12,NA,CASSEKGYGYTF,TGTGCCAGCAGTGAAAAGGGTTATGGCTACACCTTC
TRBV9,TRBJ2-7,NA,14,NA,CASSVAAGLGEQYF,TGTGCCAGCAGCGTAGCGGCAGGGCTGGGGGAGCAGTACTTC
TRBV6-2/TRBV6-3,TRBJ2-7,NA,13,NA,CASSYGPTYEQYF,TGTGCCAGCAGTTACGGGCCCACCTACGAGCAGTACTTC
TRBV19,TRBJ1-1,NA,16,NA,CASSMFGPGMNTEAFF,TGTGCCAGTAGTATGTTCGGCCCTGGGATGAACACTGAAGCTTTCTTT
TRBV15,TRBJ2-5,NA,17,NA,CATSRVRDGIGLETQYF,TGTGCCACCAGCAGAGTACGGGACGGGATCGGGTTGGAGACCCAGTACTTC
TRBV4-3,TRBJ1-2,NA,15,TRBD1,CASSQSTGVSYGYTF,TGCGCCAGCAGCCAATCCACAGGGGTCTCGTATGGCTACACCTTC
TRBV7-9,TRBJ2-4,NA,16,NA,CASSSITAKAKNIQYF,TGTGCCAGCAGCTCAATCACAGCGAAAGCCAAAAACATTCAGTACTTC
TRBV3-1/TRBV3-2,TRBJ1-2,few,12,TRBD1,CASSLQGYGYTF,TGTGCCAGCAGTTTACAGGGGTATGGCTACACCTTC
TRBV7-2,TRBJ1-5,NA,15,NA,CASSLEAAANQPQHF,TGTGCCAGCAGCTTAGAGGCCGCCGCTAATCAGCCCCAGCATTTT
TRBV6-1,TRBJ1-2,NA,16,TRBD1,CASSEQIRTGTHGYTF,TGTGCCAGCAGTGAGCAAATTAGGACAGGTACCCATGGCTACACCTTC
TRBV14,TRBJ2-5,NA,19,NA,CASSQNPTWGGANQETQYF,TGTGCCAGCAGCCAAAACCCAACTTGGGGCGGAGCGAACCAAGAGACCCAGTACTTC
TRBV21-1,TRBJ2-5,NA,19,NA,CASSKINRGRGFCWETQYF,TGTGCCAGCAGCAAAATCAATAGGGGCAGGGGATTTTGTTGGGAGACCCAGTACTTC
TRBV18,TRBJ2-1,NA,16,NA,CASSPPYPLFAAEQFF,TGTGCCAGCTCACCACCGTATCCATTGTTTGCCGCTGAGCAGTTCTTC
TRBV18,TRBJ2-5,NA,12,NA,CASSQIQETQYF,TGTGCCAGCTCACAGATTCAAGAGACCCAGTACTTC
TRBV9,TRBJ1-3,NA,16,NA,CASSQPQTGSLNTIYF,TGTGCCAGCAGCCAACCCCAGACAGGATCTTTGAACACCATATATTTT
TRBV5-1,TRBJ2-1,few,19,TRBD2,CASSPDAMTSGFSYNEQFF,TGCGCCAGCAGCCCAGACGCTATGACTAGCGGGTTCTCCTACAATGAGCAGTTCTTC
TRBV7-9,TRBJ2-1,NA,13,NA,CASSGPSPIEQFF,TGTGCCAGCAGCGGACCGTCCCCCATTGAGCAGTTCTTC
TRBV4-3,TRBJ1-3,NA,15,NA,CASSQEGGSGNTIYF,TGCGCCAGCAGCCAAGAAGGCGGCTCTGGAAACACCATATATTTT
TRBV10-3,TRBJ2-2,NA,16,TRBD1,CAIRQDRGQSTGELFF,TGTGCCATCAGGCAAGACAGGGGGCAATCGACCGGGGAGCTGTTTTTT
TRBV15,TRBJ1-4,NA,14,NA,CATRKGPDNEKLFF,TGTGCCACCCGTAAGGGGCCGGATAATGAAAAACTGTTTTTT
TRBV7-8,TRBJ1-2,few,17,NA,CASSWTKGVPLNYGYTF,TGTGCCAGCAGCTGGACCAAGGGGGTCCCACTTAACTATGGCTACACCTTC
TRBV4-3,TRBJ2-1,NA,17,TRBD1,CASSQDTGTGSRNEQFF,TGCGCCAGCAGCCAAGATACCGGGACAGGGAGTCGCAATGAGCAGTTCTTC
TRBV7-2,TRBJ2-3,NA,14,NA,CASSLAAARDTQYF,TGTGCCAGCAGCTTAGCCGCTGCTCGAGATACGCAGTATTTT
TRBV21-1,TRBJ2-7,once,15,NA,CASSNPTGKTYEQYF,TGTGCCAGCAGCAATCCGACAGGAAAGACCTACGAGCAGTACTTC
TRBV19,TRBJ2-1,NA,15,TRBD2,CASMVAGVSYNEQFF,TGTGCCAGTATGGTAGCGGGTGTGTCCTACAATGAGCAGTTCTTC
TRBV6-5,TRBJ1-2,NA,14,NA,CASSYAYRVSGYTF,TGTGCCAGCAGTTACGCCTACAGGGTTAGTGGCTACACCTTC
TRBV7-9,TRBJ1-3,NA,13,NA,CATPQSSGNTIYF,TGTGCCACCCCACAGAGTTCTGGAAACACCATATATTTT
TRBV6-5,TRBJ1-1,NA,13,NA,CASSPLENTEAFF,TGTGCCAGCAGTCCCCTCGAGAACACTGAAGCTTTCTTT
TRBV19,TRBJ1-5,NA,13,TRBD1,CASGTAFNQPQHF,TGTGCCAGTGGGACAGCCTTCAATCAGCCCCAGCATTTT
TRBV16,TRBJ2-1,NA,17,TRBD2,CASSQTLQAGGYNEQFF,TGTGCCAGCAGCCAAACTCTCCAAGCGGGGGGGTACAATGAGCAGTTCTTC
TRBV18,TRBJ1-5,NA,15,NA,CASSLESHSNQPQHF,TGTGCCAGCTCACTCGAAAGTCATAGCAATCAGCCCCAGCATTTT
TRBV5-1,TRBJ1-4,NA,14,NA,CASKSLEGNEKLFF,TGCGCCAGTAAAAGCTTAGAAGGGAATGAAAAACTGTTTTTT
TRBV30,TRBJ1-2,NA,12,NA,CASQWDKGTYTF,TGTGCCAGTCAATGGGACAAGGGCACCTACACCTTC
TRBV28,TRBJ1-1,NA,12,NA,CATGGLNTEAFF,TGTGCCACCGGAGGGCTGAACACTGAAGCTTTCTTT
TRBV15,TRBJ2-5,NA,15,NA,CATSPRGGTQETQYF,TGTGCCACCAGCCCCAGGGGCGGGACCCAAGAGACCCAGTACTTC
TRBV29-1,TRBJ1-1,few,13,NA,CSVDDGMNTEAFF,TGCAGCGTTGATGACGGAATGAACACTGAAGCTTTCTTT
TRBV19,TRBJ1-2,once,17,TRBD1,CAGPGPKQGASWYGYTF,TGTGCCGGACCAGGTCCAAAACAGGGGGCATCTTGGTATGGCTACACCTTC
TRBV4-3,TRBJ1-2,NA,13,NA,CASSQELPYGYTF,TGCGCCAGCAGCCAAGAGCTACCTTATGGCTACACCTTC
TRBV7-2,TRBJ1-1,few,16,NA,CASGAVLGRRYTEAFF,TGTGCCAGCGGAGCCGTCCTAGGGAGGCGATACACTGAAGCTTTCTTT
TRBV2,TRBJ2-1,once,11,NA,CASSELLIAFF,TGTGCCAGCAGTGAGCTTTTGATAGCGTTCTTC